The T cell receptor beta chain described here comes from a study of blood T cell repertoires in COVID-19 (dated by TCRdb to 2020 to 2022). Regarding the study in general: Collaborator samples came from the United States, Italy and Spain and covered acute and convalescent phases of COVID-19. The material from the prospective study consisted of cDNA or gDNA derived from T cells, B-cell-depleted T cells, or PBMCs. Deeply sampled blood TCRbeta repertoires from subjects exposed to, actively infected with, or recovered from COVID-19 were included in the dataset. The repertoires were released in a freely available public database meant as a resource for research on the immune response to SARS-CoV-2. The samples were drawn from the first 160 participants of the ongoing ImmuneRACE study and from over a thousand subjects provided by 6 global collaborators. A de-identified subject ID, COVID-19 status, age in years and sex were almost always included in the sample metadata. HLA class I and class II types, where available, came from metadata supplied by the sample provider rather than from assay-based typing.

With respect to this clone: Its target antigen remains unknown. No per-base quality is available; no much larger clone lies one base away.

Whole blood was collected in K2EDTA tubes by collaborating institutions according to the institutions' own protocols. For TCRbeta analysis, collaborator samples were shipped as frozen whole blood, as isolated PBMCs, or as DNA extracted from either sample type. The immunoSEQ Assay, a bias-controlled multiplex PCR, was used to amplify TCRbeta CDR3 regions from genomic DNA. The source study handled its data this way. Nucleated cell counts per sample were estimated from amplification of reference gene primers within the assay. Sequence reads were collapsed and filtered to measure the absolute abundance of every unique TCRbeta CDR3 rearrangement. Productive Simpson clonality was computed per sample as the square root of Simpson's diversity index over productive rearrangements. This immuneACCESS table, as held by TCRdb, lists in-frame sequences with V and J called but not all clones. Of the missing ones, under half trace to an unresolved V gene in checked studies; the others have no known cause. The V and J calls and the clone size are those of that table, but D and trimming were determined from the DNA. Here the sample has some 85,000 clones; nearly 90% occur a single time. About 8.1% of the sample rests with the top ten.

V and J are trimmed by 1 base and 5 bases, and the gene matches miss 10 bases of the junction. The CDR3 runs 17 amino acids, cysteine and phenylalanine included. Only CDR3 DNA remains: 51 bases, in frame from the first base. Based on the germline V gene (reference sequence), the CDR1 and CDR2 sequences are LNHDA and SQIVND. Findings and caveats that apply to the study as a whole: Clinical and demographic metadata were provided uncurated, with the amount varying by source and participant.

Recombination joined TRBV19 with TRBJ2-1; TRBD1 agrees with 8 junctional bases. The specimen was peripheral blood. The sequence was collected from a man aged 50 to 59 with acute or convalescent COVID-19. The base sequence is TGTGCCAGTAGTATAGGTAGGTGGACAGGGAACAACAATGAGCAGTTCTTC. This yields the protein CASSIGRWTGNNNEQFF.